Listed below are T cell receptor beta chains from one sample, sequenced in a study of T cells in Graves' hyperthyroidism and ophthalmopathy. Via MiXCR, TCRdb re-called the multiplex PCR reads, giving one row per CDR3 protein. The data hold under 450,000 distinct CDR3 sequences, with approximately 13% observed a single time. The sequencing input was blood. Receptor source: a man aged 25 to 40 with Graves' hyperthyroidism that later progressed to Graves' ophthalmopathy. The CDR3 runs from the conserved cysteine through the conserved F or W. Part of the rows lack a size; the others show once, few, many or a class for expanded clones.

>many|TRBV2
CASSAAWTGLDEKLFF
>-|TRBV10-1
CASSGGARGNEQFF
>many|TRBV4-2
CASSQVGTSGVFSETQYF
>many|TRBV9
CASSARTGELYEQYF
>many|TRBV28
CASSPPGTGGDYGYTF
>many|TRBV20-1
CSASSREETQYF
>-|TRBV18
CASSPPRWGARLNTEAFF
>few|TRBV19
CASSIGQVNSPLHF
>many|TRBV7-2
CASSLSQASKETQYF
>many|TRBV7-3
CASSEMSTTDTQYF